Below, one TCR beta chain is given with its context. This sample is drawn from a study of T cell changes during pregnancy in multiple sclerosis. Germline CDR1 is SGHNT and CDR2 is YYREEE (reference sequence). The CDR3 totals 13 residues. Trimming took 7 bases from V and 4 from J; bases not matched to a gene: 5. Sequencing was performed with immunoSEQ multiplex PCR; in TCRdb, only in-frame clones are kept and a portion is missing. The table includes roughly 70,000 clones, 85% to 95% detected once. The sequence derives from a female donor in good health, enrolled as a control in a pregnancy study. V and J are TRBV5-4 and TRBJ1-2, with 9 bases that match TRBD1. This specimen consisted of peripheral blood, obtained in the third trimester of pregnancy. CDR3 bases: TGTGCCAGCTCCGGGACAGGGCCCTATGGCTACACCTTC. Its protein product is CASSGTGPYGYTF.